This T cell receptor (beta chain) emerged from a study of T cell responses to AZD1222 COVID-19 vaccine. This clone was seen only a few times. Repertoires were generated with immunoSEQ multiplex PCR, while TCRdb's copy carries only in-frame clones and drops some. The table shows 120,000 or so clones, with around 94% occurring only once. Germline CDR1 and CDR2: SGHNT and YENEEA. Between the trimmed V and J ends, which lost 1 base and 1 base, there was a span of 7 bases. This CDR3 region has 15 residues. J is TRBJ2-2 and V is TRBV11-3; D is uncertain. This clonotype was sampled from an adult in good health. The sample here was peripheral blood, taken on day 0 of AZD1222 vaccination. The CDR3 loop is CASSLGQLNTGELFF. The CDR3 region has the DNA TGTGCCAGCAGCTTAGGGCAGTTGAACACCGGGGAGCTGTTTTTT.